This T cell receptor (beta chain) derives from a study of tumor-infiltrating lymphocytes in primary liver carcinoma. Without any cell sorting, roughly 20-32 mg of bulk tissue yielded co-extracted RNA and DNA. General observations from the study: Overlap in tumor-adjacent and tumor-blood pairs fell below that of tumor region pairs.

On this clonotype itself: The antigen remains undetermined.

The authors made TCR beta cDNA from roughly 480 ng total RNA with a constant-region primer. The TCR beta library was amplified through three nested multiplex PCR rounds in a modified ARM-PCR procedure. Rounds one and two of PCR, each of 10 to 11 cycles, were primed with TRBV1-TRBV30 forward primers and a C-beta reverse primer. One entry per CDR3 protein, called by TCRdb with MiXCR from the multiplex PCR reads. The sample contains about 48,000 distinct CDR3 sequences, 60% to 75% of which appear only once. V lost 2 bases, J lost 15 bases, and 17 bases lay in between. The germline V gene encodes CDR1 MNHEY and CDR2 SVGEGT. This CDR3 region has 13 residues.

This TCR derives from a man in his forties or fifties with primary liver carcinoma and hepatitis B virus infection. The chain is built from TRBV6-2 or TRBV6-3 and TRBJ2-1; D not resolved. Sequencing was done on a sample of liver tumor tissue from sampling region 3. Noted subset: tumor region T3, left-lateral pole. CDR3 region: CASSYTSRIGGFF. The CDR3 DNA follows: TGTGCCAGCAGTTACACGTCCAGGATAGGCGGGTTCTTC.